This T cell receptor (beta chain) was retrieved from a study of blood T cells in healthy people across ages. V was clipped by 4 bases and J by 4 bases; unmatched bases: 7. Germline V CDR1 and CDR2: MNHEY, SMNVEV (reference sequence). This CDR3 spans 15 amino acids. A sample-barcoded 5' primer and a J-beta primer mix were used in a second PCR of roughly 6 to 11 cycles. TCRdb passed the 5' RACE reads through MiXCR, listing each CDR3 protein once. The sample yields hundreds of thousands of distinct CDR3 sequences, approximately 40% seen once. Study-level results: There were more naive CD4+ cells and higher diversity in long-lived donors than in aged donors. Diversity of TCR beta per million T cells declined in a roughly linear way with age. Researchers judged that diversity estimates from one million T cells fell short of true values.

There are many counts of this clonotype. Antigen unknown. Peripheral blood was drawn, around 9.4 milliliters per donor. The V and J genes are TRBV27 and TRBJ2-3; 8 bases line up with TRBD1. This TCR was sampled from an older man in good health. The sequencing input was blood. The CDR3 bases are TGTGCCAGCAGTTCTTCAGGGGGCTGGCCAGATACGCAGTATTTT. This encodes CASSSSGGWPDTQYF.